The 27 T cell receptor beta chains below were found in one sample sequenced in a study of B cell selection in AIRE deficiency. The sorted conventional CD4 T cells were gated as CD4+CD127+. Using immunoSEQ multiplex PCR, the repertoire was profiled, and TCRdb retains in-frame clones only, with some absent. The sample consists of 25,000 to 30,000 clones, around 95% of them appearing once. The sequenced material came from CD4+CD127+ conventional T cells sorted from PBMCs. The receptors were gathered from a human donor in good health.

This chain links TRBV27 with TRBJ1-3; TRBD1 is a possible D gene (5 bases). Germline V gene sequence: CDR1 MNHEY, CDR2 SMNVEV (reference sequence). V shed 5 bases and J shed 3 bases, with 14 bases lying between them. The CDR3 contains 15 residues. CDR3: CASSHGGAVGNTIYF. The CDR3 bases are TGTGCCAGCAGTCACGGGGGAGCGGTTGGAAACACCATATATTTT.

V gene TRBV29-1 combines with J gene TRBJ2-1; 15 nucleotides match TRBD2. Trimming at V came to 5 bases and at J to 3 bases, leaving 8 bases not matched to a gene. Looked up from germline, CDR1 is SQVTM and CDR2 is ANQGSEA. CDR3 length: 17 residues. The CDR3: CSVPWTSGRAFYNEQFF. In nucleotides, the CDR3 is TGCAGCGTTCCCTGGACTAGCGGGAGGGCCTTCTACAATGAGCAGTTCTTC.

This chain joins TRBV4-2 and TRBJ2-3; 9 nucleotides match TRBD2. The CDR3 is made up of 17 amino acids. Germline CDR1 is LGHNA and CDR2 is YNFKEQ. V lost 4 bases and J lost 6; bases outside the gene matches: 14. CDR3 in DNA: TGTGCCAGCAGCCGCACGGTGCTCGCGGGAGGGGTGGATACGCAGTATTTT. As protein: CASSRTVLAGGVDTQYF.

The J gene is TRBJ2-5, the V gene TRBV6-5, with 8 positions matching TRBD2. From germline, CDR1 is MNHEY and CDR2 SVGAGI. This CDR3 has 14 amino acids. Germline trimming cut 6 bases from V and 1 base from J; bases unmatched to any gene: 4. CDR3 loop: CASRASGLQETQYF. CDR3 DNA: TGTGCCAGCAGGGCTAGCGGGCTCCAAGAGACCCAGTACTTC.

This clone was detected once. The rearrangement joins TRBV6-6 to TRBJ2-7, with a possible D match to TRBD1 (5 bases). Per the germline V gene, CDR1 is MNHNY and CDR2 is SVGAGI (reference sequence). This CDR3 region has 13 residues. The germline V and J ends were trimmed by 2 bases and 5 bases, with 10 bases remaining between them. The CDR3 spells CASSYQGPDEQYF. The CDR3 coding sequence is TGTGCCAGCAGTTACCAGGGTCCGGACGAGCAGTACTTC.

The chain has TRBV11-3 and TRBJ2-3; 8 bases are shared with TRBD2. The CDR3 is 13 amino acids. CDR1 is SGHNT, CDR2 YENEEA, per germline. The V and J ends lost 4 bases and 4 bases, in that order; junction bases with no gene match: 1. CDR3 residues: CASSSRGADTQYF. For the CDR3, the DNA is TGTGCCAGCAGCTCGCGGGGGGCAGATACGCAGTATTTT. Looking up the rest from reference TRBV11-3 and TRBJ2-3 gives the full variable domain: EAGVVQSPRYKIIEKKQPVAFWCNPISGHNTLYWYLQNLGQGPELLIRYENEEAVDDSQLPKDRFSAERLKGVDSTLKIQPAELGDSAVYLCASSSRGADTQYFGPGTRLTVL.

This chain links TRBV27 with TRBJ2-3; 11 bases agree with TRBD2. The CDR3 contains 16 residues. Germline trimming cut 5 bases from V and 4 bases from J; bases unmatched to any gene: 8. The germline V gene has CDR1 MNHEY and CDR2 SMNVEV (reference sequence). The CDR3 DNA follows: TGTGCCAGCAGTCGTCTGACTAGCGGGGCTTCAGATACGCAGTATTTT. It codes for CASSRLTSGASDTQYF.

This chain uses TRBV6-1 with TRBJ1-4; 10 positions match TRBD1. Germline CDR1 is MNHNS and CDR2 is SASEGT. The J segment lost 8 bases and the V segment lost 7 bases, leaving 7 bases of the junction unmatched. The CDR3 is 14 amino acids. CDR3 region: CASITGTGDEKLFF. CDR3 in DNA: TGTGCCAGCATCACCGGGACAGGGGACGAAAAACTGTTTTTT.

This chain links TRBV7-3 with TRBJ2-1, with 10 positions matching TRBD2. The CDR3 has 15 residues. Germline V gene sequence: CDR1 SGHTA, CDR2 FQGTGA. V lost 3 bases to trimming and J lost 6 bases; unmatched junction nucleotides: 5. The CDR3 reads CASSLILAGVNEQFF. The CDR3 coding sequence is TGTGCCAGCAGCTTGATCCTAGCGGGGGTCAATGAGCAGTTCTTC.

The rearrangement links TRBV5-1 to TRBJ1-1; no firm D call. This CDR3 has 13 residues. Looked up from germline, CDR1 is SGHRS and CDR2 is YFSETQ. Trimming removed 0 bases from V and 1 base from J, with 4 bases in between. The CDR3: CASSLEGNTEAFF. Here the CDR3 DNA reads TGCGCCAGCAGCTTGGAGGGGAACACTGAAGCTTTCTTT.

The CDR3: CAISDSSGLGYEQYF. The DNA for the CDR3 is TGTGCCATCAGTGATTCTAGCGGTCTGGGCTACGAGCAGTACTTC. This sequence joins TRBV10-3 and TRBJ2-7, with 7 positions matching TRBD2. V lost 3 bases, J lost 3 bases, and 8 bases stayed unmatched. CDR3 length: 15 amino acids. The V gene's germline CDR1 is ENHRY and CDR2 SYGVKD.

The V call is TRBV6-5, the J call TRBJ1-1; D ambiguous. This CDR3 is built from 15 residues. Germline-derived CDR1 and CDR2 are MNHEY and SVGAGI. The germline V and J ends were trimmed by 5 bases and 5 bases, with 18 bases remaining between them. The chain's CDR3 is CASSPDVGQRTEAFF. CDR3 in DNA: TGTGCCAGCAGTCCAGACGTGGGTCAGAGAACTGAAGCTTTCTTT.

This sequence joins TRBV18 and TRBJ1-1, with 7 bases lining up with TRBD1. The V gene end was trimmed by 4 bases and the J gene end by 5 bases; junction bases not matched to a gene: 4. The CDR3 has 13 amino acids. Germline V CDR1 and CDR2: KGHSH, LQKENI. CDR3: CASSRGGKTEAFF. CDR3 in DNA: TGTGCCAGCTCACGAGGGGGCAAGACTGAAGCTTTCTTT.

This sequence joins TRBV10-3 and TRBJ2-6; D may be TRBD1 or TRBD2 (5 bases each). From germline, CDR1 is ENHRY and CDR2 SYGVKD. V shed 5 bases and J shed 0 bases, with 14 bases lying between them. CDR3 length: 17 residues. The CDR3 DNA reads TGTGCCATCAGTTCCACGGGTGGGGGCTCTGGGGCCAACGTCCTGACTTTC. The encoded protein is CAISSTGGGSGANVLTF.

The chain employs TRBV4-2 and TRBJ1-2, with D hard to call. CDR3 length equals 17 residues. Trimming took 0 bases from V and 0 from J, leaving 14 bases between them. Germline CDR1 and CDR2: LGHNA and YNFKEQ. The CDR3 nucleotides read TGTGCCAGCAGCCAAGATAGCAGCGTCGGGGCTAACTATGGCTACACCTTC. Amino acids: CASSQDSSVGANYGYTF.

The chain is built from TRBV11-2 and TRBJ1-2, with 7 bases fitting TRBD1. The CDR3 length is 12 residues. Germline assignment: CDR1 SGHAT and CDR2 FQNNGV. The DNA of the CDR3 is TGTGCAAGTGGACAGGCGTTCTATGGCTACACCTTC. Its protein is CASGQAFYGYTF.

The CDR3 is CASSWGLEETQYF. The CDR3 DNA reads as TGTGCCAGCAGCTGGGGCCTTGAGGAGACCCAGTACTTC. V usage is TRBV5-6 and J usage is TRBJ2-5, with D tentatively TRBD1 (5 bases). Germline lookup yields CDR1 SGHDT and CDR2 YYEEEE. The V and J ends lost 3 bases and 5 bases respectively, with 11 bases between them. This CDR3 has 13 amino acids.

The V gene is TRBV11-2, the J gene TRBJ2-7; D possibly uses TRBD1 or TRBD2 (5 bases each). This CDR3 is 14 amino acids long. Germline V lookup: CDR1 SGHAT, CDR2 FQNNGV. Trimming took off 5 bases at V and 6 bases at J, with 17 bases between the two ends. DNA for the CDR3: TGTGCCAGCAGCACGGGGACCGCCTCTCCCGAGCAGTACTTC. Protein product: CASSTGTASPEQYF.

This sequence joins TRBV6-1 and TRBJ2-7; D perhaps matches TRBD2 (5 bases). The V end lost 6 bases, the J end lost 5 bases, and 17 bases lay between the germline ends. CDR1 is MNHNS and CDR2 is SASEGT in the germline V gene. CDR3 length: 14 residues. CDR3 DNA sequence: TGTGCCAGCAGCGGGTGGGAGAGGGCGGACGAGCAGTACTTC. Encoded protein: CASSGWERADEQYF.

This chain connects TRBV5-4 to TRBJ1-1; tentatively, D is TRBD1 (6 bases). The V and J ends lost 4 bases and 7 bases respectively, with 14 bases between them. Germline V gene sequence: CDR1 SGHNT, CDR2 YYREEE (reference sequence). This CDR3 is 13 amino acids long. In DNA form, the CDR3 reads TGTGCCAGCAGCCCTGGGGGGGGCTTTGAAGCTTTCTTT. This sequence encodes CASSPGGGFEAFF. The whole variable domain, filled in from reference TRBV5-4 and TRBJ1-1, reads ETGVTQSPTHLIKTRGQQVTLRCSSQSGHNTVSWYQQALGQGPQFIFQYYREEENGRGNFPPRFSGLQFPNYSSELNVNALELDDSALYLCASSPGGGFEAFFGQGTRLTVV.

The chain joins TRBV10-1 to TRBJ2-2, with D perhaps TRBD2 (6 bases). In germline, CDR1 is WNHNN, CDR2 SYGVQD (reference sequence). Trimming stripped 6 bases from V and 1 base from J, with 9 bases between. The CDR3 totals 14 residues. DNA for the CDR3: TGCGCCAGCAGGCCTAGCGTGAACACCGGGGAGCTGTTTTTT. Translation: CASRPSVNTGELFF.

This chain joins TRBV5-1 and TRBJ2-7, with 10 bases that match TRBD1. J lost 3 bases, V lost 4 bases, and 7 bases had no gene match. The germline V gene encodes CDR1 SGHRS and CDR2 YFSETQ. This CDR3 spans 15 amino acids. For the CDR3, the DNA is TGCGCCAGCAGCGCCGGACAGGGGGTTAGCTACGAGCAGTACTTC. It codes for CASSAGQGVSYEQYF.

The CDR3 here is CAGCRGYEQYF. CDR3 in DNA: TGTGCTGGGTGCCGGGGGTACGAGCAGTACTTC. J is TRBJ2-7 and V is TRBV6-5; tentative D call: TRBD2 (6 bases). Germline V gene lookup returns CDR1 MNHEY and CDR2 SVGAGI. The CDR3 is made up of 11 amino acids.

The chain joins TRBV11-2 to TRBJ2-7; D is possibly TRBD2 (6 bases). The CDR3 totals 13 residues. The V end was cut by 6 bases, the J end by 6 bases, with 15 bases between. Per germline, CDR1 SGHAT and CDR2 FQNNGV. The CDR3 coding sequence is TGTGCCAGCAGTCGCACCCGGGACTTCGAGCAGTACTTC. The encoded protein is CASSRTRDFEQYF.

The chain combines TRBV19 with TRBJ2-7, with D uncertain. This CDR3 is 14 amino acids long. Germline values: CDR1 LNHDA, CDR2 SQIVND (reference sequence). Trimming left V 6 bases short and J 5 bases short, with 17 bases between. CDR3 sequence (DNA): TGTGCCAGTAGGGACGGAAGCTTCCCCCACGAGCAGTACTTC. This encodes CASRDGSFPHEQYF.

This clone was counted a single time. V and J are TRBV7-9 and TRBJ2-3; either TRBD1 or TRBD2 may fit D (5 bases each). This CDR3 is 14 amino acids long. V was cut by 3 bases and J by 1 base, with 8 bases left in between. CDR1 is SEHNR and CDR2 is FQNEAQ in the germline V gene (reference sequence). DNA for the CDR3: TGTGCCAGCAGCTTCCGGGACGGCACAGATACGCAGTATTTT. Its protein is CASSFRDGTDTQYF.

The chain carries TRBV5-4 and TRBJ2-7, with 7 bases identical to TRBD2. J lost 3 bases, V lost 4 bases, and 4 bases had no gene match. Germline V gives CDR1 SGHNT, CDR2 YYREEE (reference sequence). The CDR3 is 13 residues long. The CDR3 sequence is CASSPGLLYEQYF. For the CDR3, the DNA is TGTGCCAGCAGCCCGGGACTACTCTACGAGCAGTACTTC.